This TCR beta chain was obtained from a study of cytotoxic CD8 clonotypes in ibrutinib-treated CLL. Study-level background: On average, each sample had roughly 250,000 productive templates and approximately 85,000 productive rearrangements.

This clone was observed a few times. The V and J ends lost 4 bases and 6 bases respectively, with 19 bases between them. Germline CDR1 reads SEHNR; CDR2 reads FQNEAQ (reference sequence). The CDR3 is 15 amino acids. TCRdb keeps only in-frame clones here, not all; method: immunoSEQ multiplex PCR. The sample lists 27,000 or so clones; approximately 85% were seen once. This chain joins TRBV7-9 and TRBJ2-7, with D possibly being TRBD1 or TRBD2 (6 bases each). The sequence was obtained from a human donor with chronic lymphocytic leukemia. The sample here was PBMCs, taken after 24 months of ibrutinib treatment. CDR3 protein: CASSYRRDPGAEQYF. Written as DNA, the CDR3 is TGTGCCAGCAGCTACCGCCGGGACCCGGGGGCCGAGCAGTACTTC.